This is a list of T cell receptor beta chains from one sample in a study of control samples from healthy donors and cancer patients. Clones were read by immunoSEQ multiplex PCR, and TCRdb kept only the in-frame ones, dropping some. Among 40,000 to 50,000 clones, about three quarters were seen once, and the ten largest hold under 20%. Sequenced input: formalin-fixed, paraffin-embedded tissue. The source of these receptors is a male donor with melanoma. The CDR3 runs from the conserved cysteine through the conserved F or W. The order of the fields is clone size, D gene, J gene, V gene, CDR3 protein, CDR3 DNA. D genes are given only for firm matches. Some rows mark clone size as missing; the rest say once, few, many or name a class of expanded clone.

once NA TRBJ2-4 TRBV18 CASSPPVALAKNIQYF TGTGCCAGCTCACCACCCGTAGCCCTAGCCAAAAACATTCAGTACTTC
medium-sized TRBD1 TRBJ2-7 TRBV12-3/TRBV12-4 CASSTLQGNEQYF TGTGCCAGCAGTACGCTACAGGGGAACGAGCAGTACTTC
NA NA TRBJ2-7 TRBV5-5 CASSLVPGSSYEQYF TGTGCCAGCAGCTTGGTTCCAGGGTCCTCCTACGAGCAGTACTTC
NA TRBD1 TRBJ2-7 TRBV10-3 CAISGRTGTYEQYF TGTGCCATCAGTGGCCGGACAGGGACCTACGAGCAATACTTC
NA NA TRBJ2-7 TRBV3-1/TRBV3-2 CASSQGTLTYEQYF TGTGCCAGCAGCCAAGGGACACTGACCTACGAGCAGTACTTC
NA TRBD2 TRBJ2-5 TRBV2 CAGRGLAGVETQYF TGTGCCGGTCGAGGACTAGCGGGAGTGGAGACCCAGTACTTC
NA NA TRBJ2-3 TRBV9 CASSVDQDTQYF TGTGCCAGCAGCGTAGACCAAGATACGCAGTATTTT
NA NA TRBJ2-2 TRBV24-1 CATSDLRQGGTGELFF TGTGCCACCAGTGATTTGCGGCAGGGGGGAACCGGGGAGCTGTTTTTT
NA TRBD1 TRBJ2-5 TRBV7-8 CASSSTGGAETQYF TGTGCCAGCAGCTCCACAGGGGGCGCAGAGACCCAGTACTTC
NA NA TRBJ2-3 TRBV5-1 CASSLVGSGGTDTQYF TGCGCCAGCAGCTTGGTGGGTAGTGGGGGCACAGATACGCAGTATTTT
NA NA TRBJ1-2 TRBV2 CASALNYGYTF TGTGCCAGCGCCCTCAACTATGGCTACACCTTC
NA TRBD2 TRBJ2-1 TRBV2 CASSVKGLAGGPVRNEQFF TGTGCCAGCAGCGTAAAGGGGCTAGCGGGCGGCCCAGTCCGGAATGAGCAGTTCTTC
NA TRBD2 TRBJ2-3 TRBV9 CASSVVGREDTQYF TGTGCCAGCAGCGTAGTTGGGAGGGAAGATACGCAGTATTTT
NA NA TRBJ2-6 TRBV11-2 CASSSTLEVSGANVLTF TGTGCCAGCAGCTCGACACTCGAGGTCTCTGGGGCCAACGTCCTGACTTTC
NA TRBD1 TRBJ2-3 TRBV27 CANSLRGQSTDTQYF TGTGCCAACAGTTTACGGGGACAGAGCACAGATACGCAGTATTTT
NA NA TRBJ2-1 TRBV5-8 CASSLLRGNEQFF TGTGCCAGCAGCTTGCTCAGGGGCAATGAGCAGTTCTTC
NA TRBD1 TRBJ1-5 TRBV2 CASNQQGTGGQPQHF TGTGCCAGCAACCAACAGGGGACAGGCGGTCAGCCCCAGCATTTT